The 24 T cell receptor beta chains presented below share a single source sample, sequenced in a study of blood T cell repertoires in COVID-19. Profiling relied on immunoSEQ multiplex PCR, and the TCRdb table lists in-frame clones only, not all of them. Among about 50,000 clones, about 88% were seen once, and the ten largest hold 25% to 35%. Sequencing was carried out using peripheral blood. The source is a human donor in a cohort sampled during active COVID-19.

The V and J genes are TRBV29-1 and TRBJ1-2; D is possibly TRBD1 (6 bases). Trimming cost V 7 bases and J 4 bases, with 13 bases left between them. This CDR3 spans 12 amino acids. Germline CDR1 and CDR2: SQVTM and ANQGSEA. CDR3 nucleotides: TGCAGCGGCGGCCCAGGGGTCTATGGCTACACCTTC. This sequence encodes CSGGPGVYGYTF.

The V and J genes are TRBV6-2 or TRBV6-3 and TRBJ2-1; D possibly corresponds to TRBD1 (5 bases). V gave up 0 bases and J gave up 9 bases, with 9 bases separating them. The germline gives CDR1 MNHEY, CDR2 SVGEGT. This CDR3 comprises 13 residues. Here the CDR3 reads CASSYSGQAEQFF. The CDR3, as DNA: TGTGCCAGCAGTTACTCGGGGCAGGCTGAGCAGTTCTTC.

The chain combines TRBV7-2 with TRBJ2-3; 7 nucleotides line up with TRBD2. Germline assignment: CDR1 SGHTA and CDR2 FQGNSA. The CDR3 has 16 residues. V shed 1 base and J 2 bases; nucleotides not matched to a gene: 6. CDR3 amino acids: CASSLEFAGATDTQYF. CDR3 bases: TGTGCCAGCAGCTTAGAGTTTGCGGGAGCCACAGATACGCAGTATTTT.

This clone was observed a few times. V is TRBV7-3 and J is TRBJ1-3, with D unclear. CDR1 is SGHTA and CDR2 is FQGTGA in the germline V gene. V lost 4 bases and J lost 4, with 14 bases in between. This CDR3 is built from 15 residues. The CDR3 loop reads CASSSGEGSGNTIYF. The DNA for the CDR3 is TGTGCCAGCAGCTCCGGTGAGGGTAGCGGAAACACCATATATTTT.

The V call is TRBV27, the J call TRBJ2-2, with TRBD1 identical over 8 bases. Germline CDR1 and CDR2: MNHEY and SMNVEV (reference sequence). There are 16 residues in the CDR3. The trim removed 6 bases at V and 6 bases at J, leaving 12 bases unmatched. CDR3 in DNA: TGTGCCAGCAGGACTCAGACAGGGGCGGGTTCCGGGGAGCTGTTTTTT. This codes for CASRTQTGAGSGELFF.

The chain links TRBV27 to TRBJ1-5; 10 nucleotides line up with TRBD1. Germline V gene sequence: CDR1 MNHEY, CDR2 SMNVEV (reference sequence). CDR3 length equals 14 residues. J was trimmed by 6 bases and V by 9 bases; bases with no gene match: 8. The CDR3 nucleotides read TGTGCCAGTGGGAGACAGGGGGCAGGTCAGCCCCAGCATTTT. This encodes CASGRQGAGQPQHF.

This chain uses TRBV10-3 with TRBJ1-2, with D possibly TRBD1 on 6 matching bases. From germline, CDR1 is ENHRY and CDR2 SYGVKD. The CDR3 extends over 16 amino acids. With 4 bases removed from V and 2 bases from J, the gap between germline ends came to 17 bases. CDR3 DNA: TGTGCCATCAGTGGGGATGCGGGGGGCCTAAACTATGGCTACACCTTC. Encoded protein: CAISGDAGGLNYGYTF.

The chain combines TRBV30 with TRBJ1-2; unclear D gene. The CDR3 length is 13 residues. CDR1 is GTSNPN and CDR2 is SVGIG in the germline V gene (reference sequence). The V end lost 4 bases, the J end lost 4 bases, and 13 bases lay between the germline ends. In nucleotides, the CDR3 is TGTGCCTGGAACCGGAGGGAAGGCTATGGCTACACCTTC. Translating gives CAWNRREGYGYTF.

The chain is built from TRBV18 and TRBJ2-1, with a possible D match to TRBD1 (6 bases). The CDR3 is 15 amino acids. Germline CDR1 reads KGHSH; CDR2 reads LQKENI. Trimming shortened V by 3 bases and J by 3 bases, and 12 bases separated the two germline ends. Here the CDR3 DNA reads TGTGCCAGCTCACCGCAGGGGCTAGGCTACAATGAGCAGTTCTTC. Amino acids: CASSPQGLGYNEQFF.

This clone came up once. This chain connects TRBV4-3 to TRBJ2-5; D possibly corresponds to TRBD2 (6 bases). The CDR3 covers 14 residues. Trimming left V 2 bases short and J 4 bases short, with 11 bases between. Germline CDR1 LGHNA, CDR2 YSLEER. In DNA form, the CDR3 reads TGCGCCAGCAGCCAAAAGGACGGGGGAGAGACCCAGTACTTC. It specifies CASSQKDGGETQYF.

The V call is TRBV28, the J call TRBJ1-3, with 8 bases lining up with TRBD1. CDR1 is MDHEN and CDR2 is SYDVKM in the germline V gene. CDR3 size: 16 residues. V dropped 2 bases and J dropped 4; count of bases not matched to a gene: 7. Here the CDR3 DNA reads TGTGCCAGCAGTTTACCCACAGGGGGGTGGGGAAACACCATATATTTT. As protein: CASSLPTGGWGNTIYF.

The J gene is TRBJ1-2, the V gene TRBV2; no reliable D call. This CDR3 spans 13 amino acids. Germline V gene lookup returns CDR1 SNHLY and CDR2 FYNNEI. Trimming cost V 1 base and J 4 bases, with 7 bases left between them. CDR3 in amino acids: CASSEERSYGYTF. The DNA for the CDR3 is TGTGCCAGCAGTGAAGAAAGGAGCTATGGCTACACCTTC.

The genes are TRBV19 and TRBJ1-2; D uncertain. Between the trimmed V and J ends, which lost 5 bases and 2 bases, there was a span of 12 bases. CDR3 length equals 14 residues. CDR1 is LNHDA and CDR2 is SQIVND in the germline V gene (reference sequence). DNA for the CDR3: TGTGCCAGTAGTCCCCGGGAGGAAAACTATGGCTACACCTTC. It is translated as CASSPREENYGYTF.

This chain uses TRBV6-5 with TRBJ2-1, with 10 bases identical to TRBD2. CDR1 and CDR2 (germline): MNHEY, SVGAGI. The CDR3 loop spans 15 amino acids. Germline trimming cut 2 bases from V and 8 bases from J; bases unmatched to any gene: 6. The DNA for the CDR3 is TGTGCCAGCAGTTACGACACTAGCGGGATCTATGAGCAGTTCTTC. Amino acid sequence: CASSYDTSGIYEQFF.

Points on this clone: The same CDR3 can be traced to other DNA sequences in this sample. The gene calls are TRBV3-1 (or the pseudogene TRBV3-2) and TRBJ1-3; D unresolved. There are 13 residues in the CDR3. Trimming pared 5 bases from V and 0 bases from J, leaving 5 bases between. Germline V gene data show CDR1 as LGHDT and CDR2 as YNNKEL (reference sequence). CDR3 sequence: CASSSSSGNTIYF. The CDR3 coding sequence is TGTGCCAGCAGCTCCAGCTCTGGAAACACCATATATTTT.

The J gene is TRBJ1-4, the V gene TRBV5-4, with 8 bases aligning to TRBD1. Germline V CDR1 and CDR2: SGHNT, YYREEE (reference sequence). The CDR3 contains 15 residues. V lost 2 bases to trimming and J lost 3 bases; unmatched junction nucleotides: 3. CDR3 nucleotides: TGTGCCAGCAGCTTTCAGGGGGCAGCTAATGAAAAACTGTTTTTT. Amino acids: CASSFQGAANEKLFF.

CDR3 DNA sequence: TGTGCCAGCACCCCAGGGGTCGGGACTGAAGCTTTCTTT. This gives the protein CASTPGVGTEAFF. This chain links TRBV2 with TRBJ1-1, with D maybe TRBD1 (6 bases). Looked up from germline, CDR1 is SNHLY and CDR2 is FYNNEI. The CDR3 spans 13 residues. Between the trimmed V and J ends, which lost 7 bases and 5 bases, there was a span of 14 bases.

This rearrangement joins TRBV5-4 to TRBJ2-3; TRBD2 might be the D (5 bases). Trimming took off 2 bases at V and 11 bases at J, with 15 bases between the two ends. The length of the CDR3 is 13 residues. Germline values: CDR1 SGHNT, CDR2 YYREEE (reference sequence). In nucleotides, the CDR3 is TGTGCCAGCAGCTTAGAGGGCCGGGCTGGGCAGTATTTT. Amino acid sequence: CASSLEGRAGQYF. The full variable domain, in which reference TRBV5-4 and TRBJ2-3 provide the parts outside the CDR3, is ETGVTQSPTHLIKTRGQQVTLRCSSQSGHNTVSWYQQALGQGPQFIFQYYREEENGRGNFPPRFSGLQFPNYSSELNVNALELDDSALYLCASSLEGRAGQYFGPGTRLTVL.

The rearrangement uses TRBV6-6 and TRBJ1-4; D is uncertain. With 6 bases removed from V and 5 bases from J, the gap between germline ends came to 13 bases. Germline assignment: CDR1 MNHNY and CDR2 SVGAGI (reference sequence). The CDR3 covers 14 residues. The CDR3 DNA reads as TGTGCCAGCAGCCTTGGGTCGGGGAATGAAAAACTGTTTTTT. Translated, it gives CASSLGSGNEKLFF.

The rearrangement links TRBV7-2 to TRBJ1-1; the D is unclear. CDR1 and CDR2 (germline): SGHTA, FQGNSA. CDR3 length equals 14 residues. The V end was cut by 2 bases, the J end by 4 bases, with 11 bases between. CDR3 coding DNA: TGTGCCAGCAGCTTACAGGTTGTCAGCACTGAAGCTTTCTTT. This encodes CASSLQVVSTEAFF. The variable domain in full, with the rest retrieved from reference TRBV7-2 and TRBJ1-1, is GAGVSQSPSNKVTEKGKDVELRCDPISGHTALYWYRQSLGQGLEFLIYFQGNSAPDKSGLPSDRFSAERTGGSVSTLTIQRTQQEDSAVYLCASSLQVVSTEAFFGQGTRLTVV.

This clone was seen a few times. The chain uses TRBV19 and TRBJ1-3; 9 bases fit TRBD1. The CDR3 extends over 15 amino acids. The ends lost 3 bases at V and 2 bases at J; junction bases unmatched: 2. Germline-derived CDR1 and CDR2 are LNHDA and SQIVND (reference sequence). The CDR3 sequence: CASSIGTGPGNTIYF. The CDR3 DNA sequence: TGTGCCAGTAGTATCGGGACAGGGCCTGGAAACACCATATATTTT.

The CDR3 bases are TGTGCCAGTAGTATAGCCCCCCCTAGCGGGGGGCTCCAAGAGACCCAGTACTTC. Translated: CASSIAPPSGGLQETQYF. V gene TRBV19 combines with J gene TRBJ2-5; 11 nucleotides align to TRBD2. V shed 1 base and J 1 base; nucleotides not matched to a gene: 8. The CDR3 runs 18 residues. Per the germline V gene, CDR1 is LNHDA and CDR2 is SQIVND (reference sequence).

The chain combines TRBV30 with TRBJ2-7; a possible D gene is TRBD1 (8 bases). From germline, CDR1 is GTSNPN and CDR2 SVGIG (reference sequence). This CDR3 has 14 residues. V lost 5 bases, J lost 2 bases, and 16 bases lay in between. The CDR3 loop is CAWDTGGGTYEQYV. The CDR3 DNA follows: TGTGCCTGGGATACAGGGGGGGGAACCTACGAGCAGTACGTC.

The chain links TRBV2 to TRBJ2-5; 8 bases line up with TRBD2. The CDR3 runs to 15 residues. After removal of 6 bases from V and 3 bases from J, the junction contained 9 bases not matched to a gene. Germline CDR1 reads SNHLY; CDR2 reads FYNNEI. The CDR3 nucleotides are TGTGCCAGCAGGATCGGGACTAGGGGCAAAGAGACCCAGTACTTC. Translated: CASRIGTRGKETQYF.